These T cell receptor beta chains were read from a single sample in a study of regulatory T cells in long-lasting Graves disease. TCRdb fed the multiplex PCR reads into MiXCR, producing one record per CDR3 protein. The table shows hundreds of thousands of distinct CDR3 sequences, with roughly 14% occurring only once. The same sample was also used in a study of T cells in Graves' hyperthyroidism and ophthalmopathy.

The sample here was peripheral blood mononuclear cells (PBMCs), taken at new diagnosis, from a patient treated with antithyroid drugs. The receptors come from a man aged 25-40 years with Graves disease. Both conserved end residues are part of each CDR3. Each record gives: V gene, J gene, clone size, D gene, CDR3 DNA, CDR3 protein. D genes are given only for firm matches. For some rows the clone size is stated as once, few or many, or as a class when expanded; others skip it.

TRBV27	TRBJ2-3	many	TRBD1	TGTGCCTCCCGGGACAGGATGACAGATACGCAGTATTTT	CASRDRMTDTQYF
TRBV19	TRBJ1-3	-	-	TGTGCCAGTAGTATTCCCGGAAACACCATATATTTT	CASSIPGNTIYF
TRBV19	TRBJ2-1	-	-	TGTGCCAGTAGCTTATCCACTAGGTACAATGAGCAGTTCTTC	CASSLSTRYNEQFF
TRBV18	TRBJ1-2	-	TRBD1	TGTGCCAGCTCACGACCGACAGGGGAGGCCTATGGCTACACCTTC	CASSRPTGEAYGYTF
TRBV13	TRBJ2-7	-	-	TGTGCCAGCAGCTTAGGAGTTGCGGGCGAGCAGTACTTC	CASSLGVAGEQYF
TRBV24-1	TRBJ2-1	many	TRBD2	TGTGCCACCAGTGACCTAGCGGGAACAGACAATGAGCAGTTCTTC	CATSDLAGTDNEQFF
TRBV29-1	TRBJ1-1	many	TRBD1	TGCAGCGTTGATAGTCCAGGGGGATGGAACACTGAAGCTTTCTTT	CSVDSPGGWNTEAFF
TRBV27	TRBJ2-1	many	TRBD2	TGTGCCAGCAGACCGGGACTAGCGGGAGGAAGGGAGAATGAGCAGTTCTTC	CASRPGLAGGRENEQFF
TRBV6-2/TRBV6-3	TRBJ2-5	few	TRBD1	TGTGCCAGCAGTTACTGGGACAGGGGTGACCAGTACTTC	CASSYWDRGDQYF
TRBV10-3	TRBJ2-1	few	TRBD2	TGTGCCATCAGTTTTACTAGCGGGAGGGCCGGTGAGCAGTTCTTC	CAISFTSGRAGEQFF
TRBV5-1	TRBJ2-2	-	-	TGCGCCAGCAGCTCGCGGACAAGGGAGTTACCCGGGGAGCTGTTTTTT	CASSSRTRELPGELFF
TRBV7-2	TRBJ1-1	many	TRBD1	TGTGCCAGCAGCTTAGTAGGGGGGGTCAGGGGGACTGAAGCTTTCTTT	CASSLVGGVRGTEAFF
TRBV12-5	TRBJ1-1	many	TRBD1	TGTGCTAGTGGTTTTGACAGGGTGTGGACTGAAGCTTTCTTT	CASGFDRVWTEAFF
TRBV7-9	TRBJ2-7	-	TRBD2	TGTGCCAGCAGCCCGACAGCGGGGAGTCCCGAGCAGTACTTC	CASSPTAGSPEQYF
TRBV5-1	TRBJ2-1	-	TRBD2	TGCGCCAGCAGCTCCATGGGACTAGCCTCCTACAATGAGCAGTTCTTC	CASSSMGLASYNEQFF
TRBV11-2	TRBJ1-5	-	-	TGTGCCAGCAGCTTAGCCACCAATCAGCCCCAGCATTTT	CASSLATNQPQHF
TRBV12-3/TRBV12-4	TRBJ1-6	many	TRBD1	TGTGCCAGCAGCCGAGACAGGGTCGATAATTCACCCCTCCACTTT	CASSRDRVDNSPLHF
TRBV9	TRBJ2-6	-	-	TGTGCCAGCAGCTTTGGATCCCGGGGGGCCAACGTCCTGACTTTC	CASSFGSRGANVLTF
TRBV12-5	TRBJ1-5	many	TRBD1	TGTGCTAGTGGTCCCCCTTCGACAGGGGGCGGCAATCAGCCCCAGCATTTT	CASGPPSTGGGNQPQHF
TRBV20-1	TRBJ2-2	-	TRBD2	TGCAGTGCTAGACCTAGCGGGCAAAGGACCGGGGAGCTGTTTTTT	CSARPSGQRTGELFF
TRBV5-4	TRBJ2-7	few	-	TGTGCCAGCAGCTTGGACGCGGGCCAGTATCTCTCCTACGAGCAGTACTTC	CASSLDAGQYLSYEQYF
TRBV28	TRBJ2-1	many	TRBD2	TGTGCCAGCAGTTCAGCGGGAGAGCTCAATGAGCAGTTCTTC	CASSSAGELNEQFF